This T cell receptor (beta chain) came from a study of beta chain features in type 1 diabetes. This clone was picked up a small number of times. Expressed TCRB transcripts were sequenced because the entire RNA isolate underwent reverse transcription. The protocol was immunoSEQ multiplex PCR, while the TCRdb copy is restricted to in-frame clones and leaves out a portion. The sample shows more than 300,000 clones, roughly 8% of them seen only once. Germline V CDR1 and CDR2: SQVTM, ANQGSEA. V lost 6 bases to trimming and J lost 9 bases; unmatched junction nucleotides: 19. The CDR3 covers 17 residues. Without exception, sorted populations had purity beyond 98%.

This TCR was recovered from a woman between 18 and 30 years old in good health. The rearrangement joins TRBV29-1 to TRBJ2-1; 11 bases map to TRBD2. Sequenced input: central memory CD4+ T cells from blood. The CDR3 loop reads CSVKALKTSGSGVEQFF. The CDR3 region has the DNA TGCAGCGTCAAAGCCTTAAAAACTAGCGGGAGCGGCGTTGAGCAGTTCTTC.